This T cell receptor beta chain was captured in a study of vaccination and CD4 T cells after COVID-19. Treatment of the sample: roughly 10-day PBMC culture with coronavirus spike peptide pools or control peptides (ViraFEST assay). ViraFEST used peptide pools to expand antigen-specific T cells and subsequently sequenced their TCRs. Per-well cultures of millions of PBMCs received roughly 9.3 IU/ml IL-2 and 10 ug/ml peptide pools. V gave up 3 bases and J gave up 5 bases; unmatched junction bases: 0. The CDR3 is 13 residues long. Germline values: CDR1 SGHTA, CDR2 FQGNSA. At the Johns Hopkins FTIC core, DNA taken from cultured CD4+ T cells was sequenced by way of the Oncomine TCR Beta short-read assay. TCRdb reprocessed the PCR reads via MiXCR and lists one record per CDR3 protein. The table includes around 10,000 distinct CDR3 sequences, 45% to 65% detected once. This clonotype has a handful of counts. Its antigen is unidentified.

Sample: CD4+ T cells from blood, cultured in vitro. V is TRBV7-2 and J is TRBJ1-5; 8 bases match TRBD1. The sequence came from a human donor who had recovered from COVID-19. The CDR3 DNA is TGTGCCAGCAGCTTGGACAGGGATCAGCCCCAGCATTTT. Translating gives CASSLDRDQPQHF. Full variable domain (missing parts from reference TRBV7-2 and TRBJ1-5): GAGVSQSPSNKVTEKGKDVELRCDPISGHTALYWYRQSLGQGLEFLIYFQGNSAPDKSGLPSDRFSAERTGGSVSTLTIQRTQQEDSAVYLCASSLDRDQPQHFGDGTRLSIL.